Sequencing of this TCR beta chain was carried out in a study of regulatory and conventional T cells in RAG deficiency. The study, taken as a whole, reports: Shorter CDR3s in all patient subsets; >75% Treg-Tconv overlap in Omenn. RAG-deficient patients showed markedly lower Shannon entropy and higher Simpson indices than control T-cell subsets. These Omenn syndrome Treg sorts may hold peripherally activated cells instead.

Genomic DNA came from blood regulatory T cells gated CD4+ CD25-high CD127-low. Assay used: immunoSEQ multiplex PCR; TCRdb lists only in-frame clones, some missing. The repertoire consists of 15,000 to 20,000 clones, with roughly 89% occurring once and the leading ten covering more than 1.4%. Concerning this clone itself: Its antigen is as yet unknown. No DNA is shown, since the ends of the CDR3 on it are uncertain; the CDR3 is the one TCRdb lists.

The same data also contributed to another study, on regulatory T cells. This second study notes: The primer mix had 52 TRBV and 13 TRBJ primers.

This sequence originates from a human donor in good health. The sequencing sample was made of Tregs sorted from blood.

Here the CDR3 reads CAWSFLAAKVEQYF. The chain recombines TRBV30 with TRBJ2-7. The CDR3 numbers 14 amino acids, ends counted. Germline CDR1 reads GTSNPN; CDR2 reads SVGIG (reference sequence).